This is a list of T cell receptor beta chains from one sample in a study of T cells after yellow fever vaccination. From the 5' RACE reads, TCRdb called clonotypes with MiXCR, one entry per CDR3 protein. The table has about 630,000 distinct CDR3 sequences, 10% to 15% seen once; the top ten hold 15%. This material consisted of PBMCs, taken on the day of the yellow fever booster vaccination. Receptors originate from a man aged 25 to 45 who received the YFV17D yellow fever vaccine. Each CDR3 is given with its conserved first and last residue. D genes are given only for firm matches. The size entry is marked missing in some rows and otherwise reads once, few, many or a size class.

TRBV7-9	few	.	TRBJ2-1	TGTGCCAGCAGCGCGCTAGGGGGGTTTATTGGCGATGAGCAGTTCTTC	CASSALGGFIGDEQFF
TRBV7-2	.	TRBD1	TRBJ1-2	TGTGCCAGCAGCTGGGACAGTGGACCTAACTATGGCTACACCTTC	CASSWDSGPNYGYTF
TRBV5-1	many	.	TRBJ2-5	TGCGCCAGCAGCCCGCCAACCGGCAGGTCCCCACAAGAGACCCAGTACTTC	CASSPPTGRSPQETQYF
TRBV2	few	.	TRBJ2-1	TGTGCCAGCAGTGAAGCGCTTCTGGGGGGCAATGAGCAGTTCTTC	CASSEALLGGNEQFF
TRBV7-3	few	TRBD2	TRBJ2-3	TGTGCCAGCAGCTTTACCGGGACTAGCTACACAGATACGCAGTATTTT	CASSFTGTSYTDTQYF
TRBV20-1	.	.	TRBJ1-4	TGCAGTGCTGGTAGATTAGGGTATGAAAAACTGTTTTTT	CSAGRLGYEKLFF
TRBV7-8	.	.	TRBJ2-1	TGTGCCAGCAGCTTAGAGGGGCTAGCCTGGGACAATGAGCAGTTCTTC	CASSLEGLAWDNEQFF
TRBV7-9	.	TRBD1	TRBJ2-1	TGTGCCAGCAGCACCGACAGGGGGCCGAATGAGCAGTTCTTC	CASSTDRGPNEQFF
TRBV20-1	.	.	TRBJ2-5	TGCAGTGCTCCCGGCCGGGCGATAGGGACCCAGTACTTC	CSAPGRAIGTQYF
TRBV6-2/TRBV6-3	.	.	TRBJ2-7	TGTGCCAGCAGTTACGGCAGGGGATACGAGCAGTACTTC	CASSYGRGYEQYF
TRBV29-1	many	.	TRBJ2-5	TGCAGCGCCTCCCTGGGGTTCCAAGAGACCCAGTACTTC	CSASLGFQETQYF
TRBV5-6	.	.	TRBJ2-1	TGTGCCAGCACCCACGTGGGGGGAATGGCCTACAATGAGCAGTTCTTC	CASTHVGGMAYNEQFF
TRBV7-2	many	.	TRBJ2-7	TGTGCCAGCAGCTTAGGGTGGGAGTACGAGCAGTACTTC	CASSLGWEYEQYF
TRBV5-1	many	.	TRBJ2-1	TGCGCCAGCAGCTTGGAACAGGGCAACTACAATGAGCAGTTCTTC	CASSLEQGNYNEQFF
TRBV7-2	.	.	TRBJ1-1	TGTGCCAGCAGCTTACCTCACACTGAAGCTTTCTTT	CASSLPHTEAFF
TRBV19	few	.	TRBJ1-5	TGTGCCAGTAGTACGACAGTTTCAAGCAATCAGCCCCAGCATTTT	CASSTTVSSNQPQHF
TRBV29-1	many	.	TRBJ2-6	TGCAGCGTTCCCAGGGAAAGGAGCTCTGGGGCCAACGTCCTGACTTTC	CSVPRERSSGANVLTF
TRBV2	.	.	TRBJ1-1	TGTGCCAGCAGGACTGAAGTGAACACTGAAGCTTTCTTT	CASRTEVNTEAFF
TRBV20-1	few	TRBD1	TRBJ2-7	TGCAGTGCTGGCAGAAAGACAGGGGCGATCTACGAGCAGTACTTC	CSAGRKTGAIYEQYF
TRBV30	few	.	TRBJ2-1	TGTGCCTGGAGTGACAATGAGCAGTTCTTC	CAWSDNEQFF
TRBV5-4	few	TRBD1	TRBJ2-7	TGTGCCAGCAGCTTGGCCGGGGACAGGGGGTACGAGCAGTACTTC	CASSLAGDRGYEQYF
TRBV6-1	few	TRBD2	TRBJ2-1	TGTGCCAGCAGGACAACCGGGACTAGCTTTTACAATGAGCAGTTCTTC	CASRTTGTSFYNEQFF
TRBV18	.	TRBD2	TRBJ2-5	TGTGCCAGCTCTCCCCAACTAGCGGGAGTAGGGGAGACCCAGTACTTC	CASSPQLAGVGETQYF
TRBV5-4	few	.	TRBJ2-7	TGTGCCAGCAGCCCGCGGGGGAGGGGGAGTGAGTACGAGCAGTACTTC	CASSPRGRGSEYEQYF
TRBV11-2	.	.	TRBJ2-7	TGTGCCAGCAGTCGGACTACCTCGGGGATCAGGGAGTACTTC	CASSRTTSGIREYF
TRBV7-2	few	.	TRBJ2-1	TGTGCCAGCAGCTTTCGCCCCCCTCCGCGGGATGAGCAGTTCTTC	CASSFRPPPRDEQFF
TRBV27	many	.	TRBJ2-7	TGTGCCAGCAGTTTGGACGGAACCTACGAGCAGTACTTC	CASSLDGTYEQYF
TRBV6-5	.	TRBD1	TRBJ2-7	TGTGCCAGCAGAACAGGGGGAGTCGAGCAGTACTTC	CASRTGGVEQYF
TRBV11-2	few	TRBD2	TRBJ2-2	TGTGCCAGCAGCCCGCGGGTGGGGGGACTAGCGGGAGCGAACACCGGGGAGCTGTTTTTT	CASSPRVGGLAGANTGELFF
TRBV4-1	.	.	TRBJ1-2	TGCGCCAGCAGCCAAGATATATCCCTCCCCTATGGCTACACCTTC	CASSQDISLPYGYTF
TRBV5-6	.	TRBD1	TRBJ2-7	TGTGCCAGCGATCTACAGGGGACCTCCTACGAGCAGTACTTC	CASDLQGTSYEQYF
TRBV3-1	.	TRBD1	TRBJ2-3	TGTGCCAGCAGCCGGGGACAGAGTAGCACAGATACGCAGTATTTT	CASSRGQSSTDTQYF
TRBV27	few	TRBD1	TRBJ2-2	TGTGCCAGCAGTTTCGACAGGGCAGGGGCCGGGGAGCTGTTTTTT	CASSFDRAGAGELFF
TRBV5-1	few	.	TRBJ1-1	TGCGCCAGCAGCTTGGTACGGGGCGCGAACACTGAAGCTTTCTTT	CASSLVRGANTEAFF
TRBV5-1	.	.	TRBJ1-1	TGCGCCAGCAGCTTGATGGCAGAAAACACTGAAGCTTTCTTT	CASSLMAENTEAFF
TRBV7-2	.	.	TRBJ2-4	TGTGCCAGCAGCTTACGGGTAGCCAAAAACATTCAGTACTTC	CASSLRVAKNIQYF
TRBV9	many	TRBD1	TRBJ1-5	TGTGCCAGCAGTCCCGGGACAGGGGGCGGTCAGCCCCAGCATTTT	CASSPGTGGGQPQHF
TRBV12-3/TRBV12-4	.	TRBD2	TRBJ2-2	TGTGCCAGCAGTCGAGCGGGAGGGCCGCCCACCGGGGAGCTGTTTTTT	CASSRAGGPPTGELFF
TRBV9	few	TRBD2	TRBJ2-7	TGTGCCAGCAGCGAGAGCGGGATGGGCTACGAGCAGTACTTC	CASSESGMGYEQYF
TRBV7-9	.	.	TRBJ2-2	TGTGCCAGCAGCTTCTCAGGGTTAGGTCCCACCGGGGAGCTGTTTTTT	CASSFSGLGPTGELFF